The rows below give T cell receptor beta chains drawn from one sample of a study of glioma-infiltrating T cells. Via MiXCR, TCRdb re-called the multiplex PCR reads, giving one row per CDR3 protein. This sample yields about 140,000 distinct CDR3 sequences, of which roughly 43% are seen a single time; 20% to 25% belongs to the top ten. The sequenced sample consisted of glioma tissue, nonneoplastic brain tissue, or PBMCs (not recorded which). The receptors were sampled from a human donor with low-grade glioma or glioblastoma, undergoing nonglioma brain surgery, or in good health (not recorded which). CDR3s include the opening cysteine and the closing phenylalanine or tryptophan. A D gene is named only where the DNA matches it firmly. Expanded clones get a size class; other rows say once, few or many, or leave the size out.

j_gene: TRBJ2-3
v_gene: TRBV9
d_gene: -
abundance: -
CDR3nt: TGTGCCAGCAGCGTAGACCCGACAGTCACAGATACGCAGTATTTT
CDR3aa: CASSVDPTVTDTQYF

j_gene: TRBJ1-6
v_gene: TRBV6-1
d_gene: TRBD1
abundance: -
CDR3nt: TGTGCCAGCCGCCGGGGGACAGATAGAAATTCACCCCTCCACTTT
CDR3aa: CASRRGTDRNSPLHF

j_gene: TRBJ1-2
v_gene: TRBV6-1
d_gene: -
abundance: few
CDR3nt: TGTGCCAGCAGGACGTCAGGGGATTATGGCTACACCTTC
CDR3aa: CASRTSGDYGYTF

j_gene: TRBJ1-2
v_gene: TRBV6-6
d_gene: -
abundance: -
CDR3nt: TGTGCCAGCAGTTACGCAACAGTTGACCGGGAGTACTATGGCTACACCTTC
CDR3aa: CASSYATVDREYYGYTF

j_gene: TRBJ1-2
v_gene: TRBV4-1
d_gene: -
abundance: -
CDR3nt: TGCGCCAGCAGCCAACCCACAAGGGAGAGCTATGGCTACACCTTC
CDR3aa: CASSQPTRESYGYTF

j_gene: TRBJ2-7
v_gene: TRBV3-1
d_gene: -
abundance: -
CDR3nt: TGTGCCAGCAGCCCAGAGACACCGCCCTACGAGCAGTACTTC
CDR3aa: CASSPETPPYEQYF

j_gene: TRBJ2-5
v_gene: TRBV6-2/TRBV6-3
d_gene: TRBD2
abundance: few
CDR3nt: TGTGCCAGCAGAAAAGGGACTAGCGGCCAAGAGACCCAGTACTTC
CDR3aa: CASRKGTSGQETQYF

j_gene: TRBJ2-7
v_gene: TRBV27
d_gene: TRBD1
abundance: -
CDR3nt: TGTGCCAGCGCTGGGACAGGGAAAACCTACGAGCAGTACTTC
CDR3aa: CASAGTGKTYEQYF

j_gene: TRBJ1-6
v_gene: TRBV10-2
d_gene: -
abundance: -
CDR3nt: TGCGCCAGCAGGGAACCTTACAGCAATTCACCCCTCCACTTT
CDR3aa: CASREPYSNSPLHF

j_gene: TRBJ2-3
v_gene: TRBV27
d_gene: -
abundance: few
CDR3nt: TGTGCCAGCAGAATTAGCACAGATACGCAGTATTTT
CDR3aa: CASRISTDTQYF

j_gene: TRBJ2-3
v_gene: TRBV7-3
d_gene: -
abundance: few
CDR3nt: TGTGCCAGCAGCTCGACCGGATACACAGATACGCAGTATTTT
CDR3aa: CASSSTGYTDTQYF

j_gene: TRBJ2-3
v_gene: TRBV27
d_gene: TRBD1
abundance: -
CDR3nt: TGTGCCAGCAGTCGACAGGGGGAAGGTACGCAGTATTTT
CDR3aa: CASSRQGEGTQYF

j_gene: TRBJ2-1
v_gene: TRBV4-3
d_gene: -
abundance: many
CDR3nt: TGCGCCAGCAGCCAAGATGTTAACGAGCAGTTCTTC
CDR3aa: CASSQDVNEQFF

j_gene: TRBJ2-3
v_gene: TRBV6-2/TRBV6-3
d_gene: TRBD2
abundance: -
CDR3nt: TGTGCCAGCAGTTGGAGACTAGCTGGGGCAGATACGCAGTATTTT
CDR3aa: CASSWRLAGADTQYF

j_gene: TRBJ2-3
v_gene: TRBV7-2
d_gene: -
abundance: few
CDR3nt: TGTGCCAGCAGCGTGACCACAGATACGCAGTATTTT
CDR3aa: CASSVTTDTQYF

j_gene: TRBJ1-5
v_gene: TRBV25-1
d_gene: -
abundance: few
CDR3nt: TGTGCCAGCAGGGGGGAAGGGGGTAGCAATCAGCCCCAGCATTTT
CDR3aa: CASRGEGGSNQPQHF

j_gene: TRBJ2-5
v_gene: TRBV11-2
d_gene: -
abundance: -
CDR3nt: TGCGCCAGCAGCCTGTACACCGGACAAGAGACCCAGTACTTC
CDR3aa: CASSLYTGQETQYF

j_gene: TRBJ1-3
v_gene: TRBV19
d_gene: TRBD1
abundance: -
CDR3nt: TGTGCCACCACACAGGGGGCGCGAGGAAACACCATATATTTT
CDR3aa: CATTQGARGNTIYF

j_gene: TRBJ2-5
v_gene: TRBV7-9
d_gene: -
abundance: -
CDR3nt: TGTGCCAGCAGCTTTTACAGGCAAGAGACCCAGTACTTC
CDR3aa: CASSFYRQETQYF

j_gene: TRBJ2-1
v_gene: TRBV6-1
d_gene: -
abundance: -
CDR3nt: TGTGCCAGTGCCCTGGGACTTTACAACGAGCAGTTCTTC
CDR3aa: CASALGLYNEQFF

j_gene: TRBJ2-7
v_gene: TRBV27
d_gene: -
abundance: -
CDR3nt: TGTGCCAGCAGTTTAGGGGTCGCCTCCTACGAGCAGTACTTC
CDR3aa: CASSLGVASYEQYF

j_gene: TRBJ2-5
v_gene: TRBV7-9
d_gene: TRBD2
abundance: -
CDR3nt: TGTGCCAGCAGAGGATCGCGGGGGGGGCGAGAGACCCAGTACTTC
CDR3aa: CASRGSRGGRETQYF

j_gene: TRBJ2-3
v_gene: TRBV24-1
d_gene: -
abundance: few
CDR3nt: TGTGCCACCAGTGTTTCAGATACGCAGTATTTT
CDR3aa: CATSVSDTQYF

j_gene: TRBJ2-7
v_gene: TRBV7-6
d_gene: -
abundance: -
CDR3nt: TGTGCCAGCAGTCCTGGGGGCAGCAAGCAGTACTTC
CDR3aa: CASSPGGSKQYF

j_gene: TRBJ1-1
v_gene: TRBV20-1
d_gene: -
abundance: few
CDR3nt: TGCAGTGCTAGAGTTACAGGGAGCACTGAAGCTTTCTTT
CDR3aa: CSARVTGSTEAFF

j_gene: TRBJ2-7
v_gene: TRBV20-1
d_gene: -
abundance: -
CDR3nt: TGCAGTGCTAGCTCGGGGACCTCCTACGAGCAGTACTTC
CDR3aa: CSASSGTSYEQYF

j_gene: TRBJ1-1
v_gene: TRBV6-1
d_gene: -
abundance: -
CDR3nt: TGTGCCAGCAGTGACTCGCAGGGGATGGAAAACACTGAAGCTTTCTTT
CDR3aa: CASSDSQGMENTEAFF